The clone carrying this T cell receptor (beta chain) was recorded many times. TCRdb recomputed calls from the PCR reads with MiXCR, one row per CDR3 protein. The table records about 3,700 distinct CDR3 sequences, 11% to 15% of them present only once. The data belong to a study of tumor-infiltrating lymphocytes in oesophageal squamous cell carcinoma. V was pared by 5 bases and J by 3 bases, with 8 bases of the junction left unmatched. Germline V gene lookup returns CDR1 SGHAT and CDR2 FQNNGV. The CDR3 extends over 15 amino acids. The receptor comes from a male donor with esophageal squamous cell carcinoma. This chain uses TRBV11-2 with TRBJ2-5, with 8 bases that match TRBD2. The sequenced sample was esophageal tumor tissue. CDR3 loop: CASSLTGTREETQYF. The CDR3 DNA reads TGTGCCAGCAGCCTAACCGGGACTAGAGAAGAGACCCAGTACTTC.